This TCR beta chain is from a study of early T cells in non-severe SARS-CoV-2 infection. On the study more broadly: The study sequenced bulk RNA from unsorted whole blood, with chains unpaired.

The CDR3 spans 14 residues. V lost 8 bases and J lost 2, with 16 bases in between. Germline-derived CDR1 and CDR2 are MNHNS and SASEGT. The library protocol tagged individual cDNA molecules with unique molecular identifiers. Each CDR3 protein is one row after TCRdb ran MiXCR on the 5' RACE reads. Among tens of thousands of distinct CDR3 sequences listed, approximately 11% were seen once. This receptor was taken from an adult who was a healthcare worker with PCR-confirmed SARS-CoV-2 infection or an uninfected control (not recorded which). Sample: whole blood. The chain carries TRBV6-1 and TRBJ2-7; D might be TRBD1 (6 bases). CDR3 protein: CASLDQGHAYEQYF. The CDR3 bases are TGTGCCAGCCTTGACCAGGGACATGCCTACGAGCAGTACTTC.